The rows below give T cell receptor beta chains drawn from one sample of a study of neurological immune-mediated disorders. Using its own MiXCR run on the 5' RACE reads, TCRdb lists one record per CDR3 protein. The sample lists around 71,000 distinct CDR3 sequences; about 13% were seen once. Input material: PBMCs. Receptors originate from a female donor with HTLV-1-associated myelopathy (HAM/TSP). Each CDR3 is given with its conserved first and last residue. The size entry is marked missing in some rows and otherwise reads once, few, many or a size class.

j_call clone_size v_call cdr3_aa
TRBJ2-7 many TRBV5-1 CASSYSRGRLEQYF
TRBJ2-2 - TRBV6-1 CASSHWAGHTGELFF
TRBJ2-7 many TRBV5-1 CASSPDRRSSYEQYF
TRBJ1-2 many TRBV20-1 CSAREGRAYYGYTF
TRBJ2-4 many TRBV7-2 CASSADQAKWIQYF
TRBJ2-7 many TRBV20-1 CSARAVGASWVIPDEQYF
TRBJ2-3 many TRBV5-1 CASSFQGTDTQYF
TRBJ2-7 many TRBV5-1 CASSHGTGYEQYF
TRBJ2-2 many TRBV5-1 CASSRTEAETGELFF
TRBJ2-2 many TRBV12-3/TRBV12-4 CASSPGTSFAGELFF
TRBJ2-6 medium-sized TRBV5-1 CASSLRQGGSGANVLTF
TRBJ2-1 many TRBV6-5 CASSLNRGFYNEQFF
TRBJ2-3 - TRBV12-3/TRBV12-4 CASSLIAGITDTQYF
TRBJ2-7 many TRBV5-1 CASSADRSAYEQYF
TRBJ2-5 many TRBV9 CASSVASSGSPKTQYF
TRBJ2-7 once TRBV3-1 CASSHGSGGTYEQYF
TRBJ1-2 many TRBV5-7 CASKSGTGLNYGYTF
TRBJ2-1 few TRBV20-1 CSAITSGGSSNSYNEQFF
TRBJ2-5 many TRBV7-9 CASTNYRTMETQYF
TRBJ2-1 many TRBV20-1 CSARWYRSYNEQFF
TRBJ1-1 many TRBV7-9 CASSLDMNTEAFF
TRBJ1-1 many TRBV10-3 CAISGTGPATEAFF
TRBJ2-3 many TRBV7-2 CASNNGGVDTQYF
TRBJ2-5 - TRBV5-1 CASSSGLADETQYF
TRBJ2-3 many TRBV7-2 CASSPQWADTQYF
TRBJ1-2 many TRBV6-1 CASSEVQGVTF
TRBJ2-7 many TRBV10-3 CAISSLEGSYEQYF
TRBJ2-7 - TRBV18 CASSPSTGTRGGEQYF
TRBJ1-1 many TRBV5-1 CASSSQGRLNTEAFF
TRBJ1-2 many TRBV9 CASSPSSFPRGGGLNYGYTF
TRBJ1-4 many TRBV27 CASRASGNEKLFF
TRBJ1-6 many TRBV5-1 CASSPGQSSSPLHF
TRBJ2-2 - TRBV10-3 CAIRTGTGRARELFF
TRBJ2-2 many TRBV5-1 CASSLTKAGELFF
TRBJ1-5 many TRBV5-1 CASSPDGQVNQPQHF
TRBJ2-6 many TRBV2 CASSEDRAVNVLTF
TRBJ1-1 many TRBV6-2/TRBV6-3 CASSRRDTEAFF
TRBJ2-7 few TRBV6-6 CASSFPGLAGATYEQYF
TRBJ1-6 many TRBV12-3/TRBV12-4 CATKDGLRGNSPLHF
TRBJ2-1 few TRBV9 CASSELAYPYNEQFF
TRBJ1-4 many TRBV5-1 CASSWTVATNEKLFF
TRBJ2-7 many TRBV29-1 CSVAKTDSYEQYF
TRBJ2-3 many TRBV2 CASSEGGTPRDTQYF
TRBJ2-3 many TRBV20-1 CSARTGATDTQYF
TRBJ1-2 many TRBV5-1 CASSLAVAAIGYTF